Here is one T cell receptor beta chain with its context. The V segment lost 3 bases and the J segment 2 bases; nucleotides outside the gene matches: 7. This CDR3 comprises 16 residues. The germline gives CDR1 LNHDA, CDR2 SQIVND (reference sequence). The data were produced by immunoSEQ multiplex PCR, yet TCRdb's version contains in-frame clones alone and is incomplete. The sample has about 300,000 clones, 70% to 90% seen once. These data originate in a study of blood T cell repertoires in COVID-19. This sequence was found in a man younger than 35 with active or convalescent COVID-19. The sequencing sample was made of peripheral blood. This rearrangement joins TRBV19 to TRBJ2-3; 8 nucleotides align to TRBD2. CDR3 nucleotides: TGTGCCAGTAGTATTCGTCGGGGGGGGCTCACAGATACGCAGTATTTT. Amino acid sequence: CASSIRRGGLTDTQYF. Drawing the rest from reference TRBV19 and TRBJ2-3, the complete variable domain is DGGITQSPKYLFRKEGQNVTLSCEQNLNHDAMYWYRQDPGQGLRLIYYSQIVNDFQKGDIAEGYSVSREKKESFPLTVTSAQKNPTAFYLCASSIRRGGLTDTQYFGPGTRLTVL.